This is a list of T cell receptor beta chains from one sample in a study of T cells after yellow fever vaccination. Via MiXCR, TCRdb re-called the 5' RACE reads, giving one row per CDR3 protein. Among fewer than 350,000 distinct CDR3 sequences, about 4.5% were seen once, and the ten largest hold roughly 19%. The source material was PBMCs, sampled 15 days after the yellow fever booster vaccination. The receptors originated from a man younger than 35 who received the YFV17D yellow fever vaccine. CDR3s include the opening cysteine and the closing phenylalanine or tryptophan. A D gene is named only where the DNA matches it firmly. Only some rows state a clone size, as once, few, many or a class for expanded clones.

D,V,J,size,DNA,CDR3
NA,TRBV10-3,TRBJ1-5,NA,TGTGCCATCAGCACAGGGTCGGGGTCGGCTGGCAATCAGCCCCAGCATTTT,CAISTGSGSAGNQPQHF
NA,TRBV14,TRBJ1-4,few,TGTGCCAGCAGCCACCTAGGGGCAGTTAATTCCAATGAAAAACTGTTTTTT,CASSHLGAVNSNEKLFF
TRBD1,TRBV9,TRBJ2-4,many,TGTGCCAGCAGCGCACAGGGGAAGGCCAAAAACATTCAGTACTTC,CASSAQGKAKNIQYF
TRBD1,TRBV12-3/TRBV12-4,TRBJ1-2,many,TGTGCCAGCAGCCAGGACAGGTTTTTCCGCTACACCTTC,CASSQDRFFRYTF
NA,TRBV18,TRBJ1-2,many,TGTGCCAGCTCACCACACTTGGACGGCTACACCTTC,CASSPHLDGYTF
TRBD2,TRBV4-1,TRBJ2-5,few,TGCGCCAGCAGCCAACTAGCGGGACCAACGGTCCAAGAGACCCAGTACTTC,CASSQLAGPTVQETQYF
NA,TRBV29-1,TRBJ1-4,NA,TGCAGCGTTGCTCGGGGGGGTGTCGGAAAACTGTTTTTT,CSVARGGVGKLFF
NA,TRBV7-8,TRBJ2-6,NA,TGTGCCAGCAGGCAGGGTTACTCTGGGGCCAACGTCCTGACTTTC,CASRQGYSGANVLTF
NA,TRBV28,TRBJ1-5,many,TGTGCCAGCAGTTTGCAGGGGCAGGGAACTCAGCCCCAGCATTTT,CASSLQGQGTQPQHF
NA,TRBV6-8,TRBJ1-2,few,TGTGCCAGCAGCGTATATGGCTACACCTTC,CASSVYGYTF
TRBD1,TRBV5-1,TRBJ1-3,few,TGCGCCAGCAGCCCAAGAACCGTGGGACAGAGCTCTGGAAACACCATATATTTT,CASSPRTVGQSSGNTIYF
NA,TRBV5-1,TRBJ1-3,many,TGCGCCAGCGGGGGTCCTGGAAACACCATATATTTT,CASGGPGNTIYF
NA,TRBV29-1,TRBJ1-1,few,TGCAGCGTTGCGGGGGGAGTGAACACTGAAGCTTTCTTT,CSVAGGVNTEAFF
TRBD1,TRBV29-1,TRBJ1-5,NA,TGCAGCGTTGGAGGGGGCAACAATCAGCCCCAGCATTTT,CSVGGGNNQPQHF
NA,TRBV28,TRBJ1-6,few,TGTGCCAGCAGCCCAAGCGACAGGACTTATAATTCACCCCTCCACTTT,CASSPSDRTYNSPLHF
NA,TRBV24-1,TRBJ1-1,NA,TGTGCCACCAGTGAGTCACAGGGAAACACTGAAGCTTTCTTT,CATSESQGNTEAFF
NA,TRBV4-1,TRBJ1-1,many,TGCGCCAGCAGCCACGGGCCCCGGCGAGGGCCCTCAGGACAGAATGGTTTTGGGACTGAAGCTTTCTTT,CASSHGPRRGPSGQNGFGTEAFF
TRBD1,TRBV5-1,TRBJ2-5,NA,TGCGCCAGCAGCACCGGGACAGGGGAGGCCCAGTACTTC,CASSTGTGEAQYF
TRBD1,TRBV20-1,TRBJ1-1,many,TGCAGTGCCCAGGGGGCGCGGGGCACTGAAGCTTTCTTT,CSAQGARGTEAFF
NA,TRBV4-1,TRBJ2-1,few,TGCGCCAGCAGCCAAGTGGCAGGGAACCGTGAGCAGTTCTTC,CASSQVAGNREQFF
NA,TRBV6-5,TRBJ2-5,NA,TGTGCCAGCCGCCCTGGGGTAGTTCTCGAGACCCAGTACTTC,CASRPGVVLETQYF
TRBD1,TRBV12-3/TRBV12-4,TRBJ1-1,few,TGTGCCAGCGGCGGGACAGGCACCCTTGAAGCTTTCTTT,CASGGTGTLEAFF
NA,TRBV5-6,TRBJ2-5,few,TGTGCCAGCAGCTTGTACTGGGTAGGAGAGACCCAGTACTTC,CASSLYWVGETQYF
NA,TRBV7-2,TRBJ2-3,many,TGTGCCAGCAGCCCTATATTAGGCGCAGATACGCAGTATTTT,CASSPILGADTQYF
TRBD2,TRBV13,TRBJ2-6,NA,TGTGCCAGCAGCGCCCTGACTAGCGGGGCCAACGTCCTGACTTTC,CASSALTSGANVLTF
NA,TRBV5-1,TRBJ1-4,many,TGCGCCAGCAGCTTGGGGGGGGATGAAAAACTGTTTTTT,CASSLGGDEKLFF
NA,TRBV20-1,TRBJ2-1,few,TGCAGTGCAAGAGCTCGGGGGGCCCACAACTACAATGAGCAGTTCTTC,CSARARGAHNYNEQFF
TRBD1,TRBV4-1,TRBJ1-1,few,TGCGCCAGCAGCCAAGGGCCCGGGACAGCAGCTTTCTTT,CASSQGPGTAAFF
NA,TRBV7-9,TRBJ2-5,few,TGTGCCACCGGATCTTCACAAGAGACCCAGTACTTC,CATGSSQETQYF
NA,TRBV20-1,TRBJ1-5,NA,TGCAGTGCCACCCTGGGGCAGGGGAGAGGGCCCCAGCATTTT,CSATLGQGRGPQHF
TRBD1,TRBV7-8,TRBJ2-7,many,TGTGCCAGCAGCTTTTCAGACAGGGTTTATGGGCAGTACTTC,CASSFSDRVYGQYF
NA,TRBV7-9,TRBJ1-1,NA,TGTGCCAGCAGCTTAGCGACATACACTGAAGCTTTCTTT,CASSLATYTEAFF
TRBD2,TRBV2,TRBJ2-3,few,TGTGCCAGCAAGAGGGAGCGGGGGGGCGCAGATACGCAGTATTTT,CASKRERGGADTQYF
TRBD1,TRBV5-1,TRBJ2-5,NA,TGCGCCAGCAGCTTGGGGACAGGGGATGGGGAAGAGACCCAGTACTTC,CASSLGTGDGEETQYF
NA,TRBV12-3/TRBV12-4,TRBJ1-4,few,TGTGCCAGCAGACTAGCGGGGGGGGCGGATGAAAAACTGTTTTTT,CASRLAGGADEKLFF
NA,TRBV24-1,TRBJ2-6,many,TGTGCCACCAGTGATTTCAGCTCTGGGGCCAACGTCCTGACTTTC,CATSDFSSGANVLTF
NA,TRBV27,TRBJ2-1,few,TGTGCCAGCAGTTCCCTCGGGGTTGGGGACAATGAGCAGTTCTTC,CASSSLGVGDNEQFF
NA,TRBV14,TRBJ2-5,few,TGTGCCAGCAGCCAATCTCAGGGGTGGAGGACCCAGTACTTC,CASSQSQGWRTQYF
NA,TRBV18,TRBJ2-1,NA,TGTGCCAGCTCTCCACTAGGAATGAATGAGCAGTTCTTC,CASSPLGMNEQFF
NA,TRBV12-3/TRBV12-4,TRBJ2-7,many,TGTGCCAGCAGTTGGGGGCCGACCTACGAGCAGTACTTC,CASSWGPTYEQYF
TRBD1,TRBV27,TRBJ1-5,many,TGTGCCAGCAGTTTAGGACAGGGCAGTCAGCCCCAGCATTTT,CASSLGQGSQPQHF
NA,TRBV12-3/TRBV12-4,TRBJ1-1,many,TGTGCCAGCAACTCGCAGGGTGAAGCTTTCTTT,CASNSQGEAFF
TRBD1,TRBV11-2,TRBJ1-2,many,TGTGCCAGCAGCGGACAGGGATCGATTCGCTATGGCTACACCTTC,CASSGQGSIRYGYTF
NA,TRBV23-1,TRBJ2-4,NA,TGCGCCAGCAGTATTCCCGTGTGGCCCTTGCCCAAGGACATTCAGTACTTC,CASSIPVWPLPKDIQYF
NA,TRBV6-5,TRBJ1-6,few,TGTGCCAGCGGTAGGAACCCGCCCCTCCACTTT,CASGRNPPLHF
NA,TRBV7-9,TRBJ2-3,many,TGTGCCAGCGGAGCAGGGTATACGCAGTATTTT,CASGAGYTQYF
NA,TRBV11-2,TRBJ2-2,few,TGTGCCAGCAGCTTGATTGGGGCCGGAGCGTATAGCACCGGGGAGCTGTTTTTT,CASSLIGAGAYSTGELFF
TRBD2,TRBV6-2/TRBV6-3,TRBJ2-4,many,TGTGCCAGCACCCCGACTAGCGGGGGATCGTATTTGAGAAACATTCAGTACTTC,CASTPTSGGSYLRNIQYF
NA,TRBV6-5,TRBJ1-1,many,TGTGCCAGCTACTCTCCTGGGAGCGAAATGAACACTGAAGCTTTCTTT,CASYSPGSEMNTEAFF
NA,TRBV20-1,TRBJ1-4,NA,TGCAGTGCTAGCGCCGGTCCCGGGACATGGACGGAACTGTTTTTT,CSASAGPGTWTELFF
NA,TRBV12-3/TRBV12-4,TRBJ2-1,few,TGTGCCAGCAGATATTTTGGGGGGGGCCGGGATGAGCAGTTCTTC,CASRYFGGGRDEQFF
NA,TRBV30,TRBJ1-1,NA,TGTGCCTGGAGTGTGGGCGCTGAAGCTTTCTTT,CAWSVGAEAFF
NA,TRBV18,TRBJ1-1,few,TGTGCCAGCTCATTTCGACAGGTTATGAACACTGAAGCTTTCTTT,CASSFRQVMNTEAFF
NA,TRBV11-3,TRBJ1-1,few,TGTGCCAGCAGCTTAGGAGGGGCGAGTGAAGCTTTCTTT,CASSLGGASEAFF
NA,TRBV4-2,TRBJ2-7,NA,TGTGCCAGCAGCCCACATGCGGGTTACGAGCAGTACTTC,CASSPHAGYEQYF
TRBD1,TRBV12-3/TRBV12-4,TRBJ1-1,NA,TGTGCCAGCGGGAGTGGGGACAGGTGGTCTGAAGCTTTCTTT,CASGSGDRWSEAFF
NA,TRBV12-3/TRBV12-4,TRBJ2-7,many,TGTGCCAGCAGTCGGGCTGCGGTAGAGCAGTACTTC,CASSRAAVEQYF
TRBD2,TRBV5-4,TRBJ2-3,NA,TGTGCCAGCAGCCCTAGGACTAGCGGGGGGAGAACAGATACGCAGTATTTT,CASSPRTSGGRTDTQYF
NA,TRBV10-2,TRBJ2-3,NA,TGCGCCAGCAGTGATGGGGGTACGCAGTATTTT,CASSDGGTQYF